This T cell receptor beta chain came from a study of graft-versus-host responses after intestinal transplantation (dated by TCRdb to the early 2020s). As for the study more broadly: Multivisceral, liver-intestinal, or isolated intestinal transplants were received by the recipients. Every recipient was given anti-thymocyte globulin induction, then maintenance tacrolimus and steroids for 3 to 4 years. Bulk TCR-beta CDR3 sequencing was used to track graft-versus-host and host-versus-graft alloreactive T cell clones in the graft, circulation and bone marrow after intestinal transplantation. To identify alloreactive clones, pre-transplant mixed lymphocyte reaction products were sequenced and then compared with unstimulated pre-transplant donor and recipient T cells. The cohort enrolled approximately 24 intestinal transplant recipients, one of whom was a retransplant, and a few patients without pretransplant specimens were excluded. A peak of at least 4% donor T cells among recipient peripheral blood mononuclear cells was the definition used for donor T cell macrochimerism. Samples from a few later patients were sequenced in-house on an Illumina MiSeq with MiXCR processing rather than by the commercial service. General study outcomes and caveats: GvH clones were detected in recipient bone marrow, and some of these GvH clones were observed earlier in ileal mucosa or blood, consistent with an intestinal mucosal origin. In patients with donor T cell macrochimerism, the allografts had high GvH to HvG T cell clonal ratios. Peak levels of circulating GvH clones were associated with declines in HvG clones early after transplant. Conclusions were limited by the relatively low number and heterogeneity of intestinal transplant patients.

Libraries were built with the immunoSEQ multiplex PCR assay. For most patients, genomic DNA was isolated using the Qiagen DNeasy Blood and Tissue Kit and was shipped frozen to Adaptive Biotechnologies for TCR sequencing. For most patients, high-throughput TCR-beta CDR3 sequencing of genomic DNA was performed by Adaptive Biotechnologies. Regarding the original processing steps: Adaptive's ImmunoSEQ software was the source of the TCR sequencing data for roughly 19 patients, while a few other patients were processed with MiXCR and VDJtools. To correct CD4 versus CD8 sorting errors, any sequence found in both subsets at a frequency ratio below 5:1 was removed. CDR3 nucleotide sequences shared by donor and recipient were removed because the origin of these sequences could not be assigned. Alloreactive clones required at least 2-fold expansion over unstimulated cells and minimum CFSE-low frequency of 0.002% (template counts) or 0.001% (read counts). Clones were considered mappable if detected in sequenced pre-transplant spleen, lymph node, or MLR CFSE-low populations of the donor or recipient. Cumulative frequency of alloreactive clones was calculated as a percentage of all sequences weighted by copy number. Held by TCRdb, this immuneACCESS table contains in-frame sequences only and omits some clones. Under half of the omission traces to an unresolved V gene where checked; the cause of the rest is unknown. That table supplies the V and J calls and clone size; D and trimming were determined from the DNA. Here the sample has roughly 99,000 clones; 85% to 95% occur a single time. Together, the top ten hold approximately 0.069% of the sample.

The time point label, as the study defines it: cells obtained before transplantation from donor or recipient. CD3+CD4+ and CD3+CD8+ populations were FACS-sorted from unstimulated pre-transplant donor and recipient cells taken from spleen or lymph nodes. As to this clone: It lacks a known antigen. No base-level quality is on record; no much larger clone is a single base apart.

Trimming removed 2 bases from V and 3 bases from J, leaving 10 bases between the germline ends. The germline V gene (reference sequence) provides CDR1 GTSNPN and CDR2 SVGIG. The CDR3 runs 13 residues from the cysteine to the phenylalanine. Just the 39-base CDR3 DNA is kept, in frame starting at base 1. Sequenced here: unstimulated CD8+ T cells sorted from spleen or lymph node cells, sampled before transplant. This chain joins TRBV30 to TRBJ1-2; TRBD1 is possibly the D segment (5 matching bases). The clonotype was recovered from a human donor who was the organ donor for an intestinal transplant. The DNA is TGTGCCTGGAGTAGTGGGGCAGACTATGGCTACACCTTC. It is translated as CAWSSGADYGYTF. With all but the CDR3 taken from the reference TRBV30 and TRBJ1-2 genes, the full variable domain is: SQTIHQWPATLVQPVGSPLSLECTVEGTSNPNLYWYRQAAGRGLQLLFYSVGIGQISSEVPQNLSASRPQDRQFILSSKKLLLSDSGFYLCAWSSGADYGYTFGSGTRLTVV.